One and the same sample provided the 6 T cell receptor beta chains below, sequenced in a study of Tregs in tolerant kidney transplant recipients. Using immunoSEQ multiplex PCR, the repertoire was profiled, and TCRdb retains in-frame clones only, with some absent. The table includes more than 30,000 clones, roughly four fifths detected once. Antigens of these TCRs are unknown. Sequenced material: Tregs from blood cultured with allogeneic cells. All receptors come from a human donor in good health.

The rearrangement uses TRBV7-2 and TRBJ2-5, with 7 nucleotides matching TRBD1. Germline V lookup: CDR1 SGHTA, CDR2 FQGNSA. The CDR3 has 15 residues. The ends lost 2 bases at V and 5 bases at J; junction bases unmatched: 8. This CDR3 reads CASSLQDRVGETQYF. Written as DNA, the CDR3 is TGTGCCAGCAGCTTACAAGACAGGGTAGGGGAGACCCAGTACTTC.

A word on this clone: The same CDR3 is also encoded by other DNA sequences in this sample. The V gene is TRBV10-3, the J gene TRBJ2-1; D gene unclear. The CDR3 has 11 residues. V was trimmed by 8 bases and J by 7 bases, leaving 9 bases between them. Germline assignment: CDR1 ENHRY and CDR2 SYGVKD. The CDR3 nucleotides are TGTGCCATCTCCGAGGTTAATGAGCAGTTCTTC. This encodes CAISEVNEQFF.

The V call is TRBV6-1, the J call TRBJ1-2; unclear D gene. V was clipped by 6 bases and J by 6 bases, with 14 bases between them. The CDR3 contains 13 residues. CDR1 MNHNS and CDR2 SASEGT come from the germline V gene. CDR3 in amino acids: CASRRTLSHGYTF. The CDR3 coding sequence is TGTGCCAGCAGACGGACCCTATCCCATGGCTACACCTTC.

About this clone: A far larger clone is one nucleotide away, so this likely arose from a read error. J is TRBJ2-5 and V is TRBV5-4; TRBD1 matches 9 bases. The better agreement between TRBJ2-7 and the DNA end casts doubt on the J call. The CDR3 sequence is 15 residues long. Per germline, CDR1 SGHNT and CDR2 YYREEE (reference sequence). The CDR3 loop is CASSQQQGAIYEQYF. The CDR3 DNA reads TGTGCCAGCAGCCAACAACAGGGGGCGATCTACGAGCAGTACTTC.

This clone was observed a handful of times. The V call is TRBV5-1, the J call TRBJ2-2; 14 nucleotides align to TRBD2. Unmatched junction bases numbered 11, after V lost 1 base and J lost 6 bases. CDR1 and CDR2 from the germline V gene are SGHRS and YFSETQ. The CDR3 loop spans 19 amino acids. The CDR3, as DNA: TGCGCCAGCAGCTTGAGAAGCGGACTAGCGGGAGGCGGTTCCGGGGAGCTGTTTTTT. It specifies CASSLRSGLAGGGSGELFF.

J is TRBJ1-2 and V is TRBV28; 9 bases are a match to TRBD1. Losses at the gene ends were 5 bases for V and 8 bases for J; bases not matched to a gene: 15. The CDR3 consists of 16 residues. Germline lookup yields CDR1 MDHEN and CDR2 SYDVKM. The CDR3 coding sequence is TGTGCCAGCAGTCCGTGGGACAGGGATCAAAAATACGGCTACACCTTC. It encodes CASSPWDRDQKYGYTF.